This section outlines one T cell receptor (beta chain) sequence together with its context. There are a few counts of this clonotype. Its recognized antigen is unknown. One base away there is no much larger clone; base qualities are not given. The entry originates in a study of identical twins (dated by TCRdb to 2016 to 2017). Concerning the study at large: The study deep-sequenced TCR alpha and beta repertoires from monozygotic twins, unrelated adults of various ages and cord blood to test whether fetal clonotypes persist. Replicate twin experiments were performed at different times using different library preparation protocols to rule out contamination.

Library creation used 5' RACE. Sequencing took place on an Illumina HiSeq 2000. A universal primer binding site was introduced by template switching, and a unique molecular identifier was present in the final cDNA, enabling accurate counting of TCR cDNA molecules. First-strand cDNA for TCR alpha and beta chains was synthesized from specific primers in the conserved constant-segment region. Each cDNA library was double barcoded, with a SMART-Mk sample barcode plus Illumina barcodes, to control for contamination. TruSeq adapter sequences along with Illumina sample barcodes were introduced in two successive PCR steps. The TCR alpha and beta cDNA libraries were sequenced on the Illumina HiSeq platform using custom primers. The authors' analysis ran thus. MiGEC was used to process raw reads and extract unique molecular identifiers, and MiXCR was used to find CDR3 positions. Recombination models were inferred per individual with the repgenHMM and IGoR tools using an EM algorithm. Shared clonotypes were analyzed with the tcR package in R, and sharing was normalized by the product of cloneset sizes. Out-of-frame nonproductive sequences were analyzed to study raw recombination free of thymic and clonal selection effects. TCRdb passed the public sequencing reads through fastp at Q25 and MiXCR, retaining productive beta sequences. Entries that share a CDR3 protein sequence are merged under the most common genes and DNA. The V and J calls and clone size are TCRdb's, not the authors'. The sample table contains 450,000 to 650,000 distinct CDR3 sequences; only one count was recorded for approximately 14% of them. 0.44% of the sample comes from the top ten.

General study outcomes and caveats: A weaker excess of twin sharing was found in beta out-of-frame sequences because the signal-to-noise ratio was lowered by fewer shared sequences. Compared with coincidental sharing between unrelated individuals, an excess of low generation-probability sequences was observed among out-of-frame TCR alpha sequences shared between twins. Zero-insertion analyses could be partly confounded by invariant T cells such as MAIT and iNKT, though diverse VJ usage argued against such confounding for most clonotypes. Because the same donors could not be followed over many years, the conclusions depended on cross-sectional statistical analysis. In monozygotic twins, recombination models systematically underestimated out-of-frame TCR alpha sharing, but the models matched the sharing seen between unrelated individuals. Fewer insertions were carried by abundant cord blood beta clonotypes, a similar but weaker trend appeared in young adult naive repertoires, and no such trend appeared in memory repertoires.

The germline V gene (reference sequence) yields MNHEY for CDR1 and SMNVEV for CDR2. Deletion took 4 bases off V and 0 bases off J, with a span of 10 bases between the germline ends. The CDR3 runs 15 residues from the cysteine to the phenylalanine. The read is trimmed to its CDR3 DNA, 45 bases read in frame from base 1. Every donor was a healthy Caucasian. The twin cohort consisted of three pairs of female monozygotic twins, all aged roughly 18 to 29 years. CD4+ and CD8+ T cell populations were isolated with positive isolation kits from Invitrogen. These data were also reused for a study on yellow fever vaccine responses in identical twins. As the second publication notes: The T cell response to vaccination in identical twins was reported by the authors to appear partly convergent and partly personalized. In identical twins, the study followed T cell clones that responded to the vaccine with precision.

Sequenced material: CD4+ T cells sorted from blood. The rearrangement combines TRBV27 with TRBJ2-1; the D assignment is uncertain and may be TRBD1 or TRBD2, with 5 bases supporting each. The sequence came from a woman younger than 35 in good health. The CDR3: CASSSPGRSYNEQFF. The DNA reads TGTGCCAGCAGTTCCCCGGGGCGCTCCTACAATGAGCAGTTCTTC.